The rows below give T cell receptor beta chains drawn from one sample of a study of post-analysis software for immune sequencing data. One entry per CDR3 protein results from TCRdb running MiXCR on the PCR reads. Of about 150,000 distinct CDR3 sequences detected, about 30% appear once; the ten largest clones hold 1.5%. The material sequenced was blood. These receptors all stem from a girl aged 5-17 years with multiple sclerosis. Both conserved end residues are trimmed from each CDR3.

CDR3,V
ASSLEGAKNIQY,TRBV18
ASSIHRATDRNEQF,TRBV9
ASSPRDGTSGMDEQF,TRBV11-3
ASSGSGTVSYEQY,TRBV9
ASSRDTAVNSPLH,TRBV14
ASSEDRDSPLH,TRBV6-1
ASSLGTSGRYEQY,TRBV27
ASSSSGGSIYGYT,TRBV5-1
SARDGNTIY,TRBV20-1
AWSVSRGEAF,TRBV30
ASTSGYNKQF,TRBV19
ASTRGGTHINYGYT,TRBV12-3/TRBV12-4
ASSLWFGPENEQF,TRBV5-1
ASSDPFLAGTDTQY,TRBV2
ASPDAHPIEGYT,TRBV13
ASSLIGQNEKLF,TRBV5-5
ASSPRASGSDTQY,TRBV3-1
SVCGKIYNEQF,TRBV29-1
SAYRTGQETQY,TRBV20-1
ASSRNREKGGYT,TRBV21-1
SARASGRFYEQY,TRBV20-1
ASSDPGDPTDTQY,TRBV9
ASCPPGQGIYEQY,TRBV10-2
SASVERGYYEQY,TRBV20-1
ASSLGEGQPQH,TRBV11-2
ASSQEWLGTGAYEQY,TRBV4-2
VSTPTGTGVQPQH,TRBV27
ASSLVGQGGYTEAF,TRBV5-1
ASGRSGNQPQH,TRBV6-5
SARFSRNRGSSYEQY,TRBV20-1
ASSAAYEQF,TRBV2